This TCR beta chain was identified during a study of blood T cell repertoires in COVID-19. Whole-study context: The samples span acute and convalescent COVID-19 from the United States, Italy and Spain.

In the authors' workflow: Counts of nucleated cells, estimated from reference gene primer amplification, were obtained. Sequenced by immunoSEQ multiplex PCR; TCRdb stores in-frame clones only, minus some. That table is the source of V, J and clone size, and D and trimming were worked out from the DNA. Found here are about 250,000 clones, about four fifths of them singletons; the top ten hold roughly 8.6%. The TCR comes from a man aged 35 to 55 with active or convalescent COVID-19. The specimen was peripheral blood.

CDR3 region: CARSYRGEQYF. The CDR3 DNA follows: TGTGCCAGAAGCTACAGGGGCGAGCAGTACTTC. This chain uses TRBV5-3 with TRBJ2-7; 7 bases fit TRBD1. TRBV5-3 counts as an open reading frame of uncertain function. Losses at the gene ends were 3 bases for V and 6 bases for J; bases not matched to a gene: 0. The CDR3 runs 11 residues.